This is a list of T cell receptor beta chains from one sample in a study of OX40 agonist ivuxolimab in advanced cancers. Repertoires were generated with immunoSEQ multiplex PCR, while TCRdb's copy carries only in-frame clones and drops some. The data hold around 65,000 clones, with about 80% observed a single time. The sequencing here drew on CD4+ or CD8+ T cells sorted from blood, taken in a trial of the OX40 agonist ivuxolimab. These receptor sequences come from an adult with an advanced solid tumor such as melanoma, head and neck, liver or kidney cancer. CDR3s include the opening cysteine and the closing phenylalanine or tryptophan. The order of the fields is CDR3 DNA, CDR3 protein, J gene, V gene, clone size, D gene. A D gene is named only where the DNA matches it firmly. Size is stated for part of the rows, as once, few or many counts, or as a class when the clone is expanded.

TGTGCCAGCTCACCAGTCGGCTCAGGGGGCGACGAGCAGTACTTC CASSPVGSGGDEQYF TRBJ2-7 TRBV18 NA TRBD1
TGTGCCAGCAGCCGCGGGTGGGGAGGGGACGGAGAGACCCAGTACTTC CASSRGWGGDGETQYF TRBJ2-5 TRBV7-8 NA TRBD2
TGTGCCAGCTCACCCTCGGACAGCAACCGAATGAACACTGAAGCTTTCTTT CASSPSDSNRMNTEAFF TRBJ1-1 TRBV18 once NA
TGCGCCAGCAGCACCGGACAGGCCAATCAGCCCCAGCATTTT CASSTGQANQPQHF TRBJ1-5 TRBV5-1 NA TRBD1
TGTGCCAGCAGCCCCCATGGCTTCACGGACCGCTATGGCTACACCTTC CASSPHGFTDRYGYTF TRBJ1-2 TRBV7-3 NA NA
TGTGCCAGCAGCCTACTAGCGGGAGTCTACGAGCAGTACTTC CASSLLAGVYEQYF TRBJ2-7 TRBV2 NA TRBD2
TGCAGCGTGGACAGGGAAATAGGTACGCAGTATTTT CSVDREIGTQYF TRBJ2-3 TRBV29-1 NA TRBD1
TGTGCCAGCAGACCCCTCTGTTATAGCGGGGGGGAGACCAATGAGCAGTTCTTC CASRPLCYSGGETNEQFF TRBJ2-1 TRBV6-4 NA TRBD2
TGTGCCAGCTCACCTAGCGGGAGTCTCTACGAGCAGTACTTC CASSPSGSLYEQYF TRBJ2-7 TRBV18 NA TRBD2
TGTGCCAGCAGCTTAGACAGAATCTCCGAGCAGTACTTC CASSLDRISEQYF TRBJ2-7 TRBV7-9 NA NA
TGTGCCAGCAGCCCTAGGGGACAGGTGAACACTGAAGCTTTCTTT CASSPRGQVNTEAFF TRBJ1-1 TRBV9 few TRBD1
TGTGCCAGTAGGCTAGCGGGAGGGGGGCAAGAGACCCAGTACTTC CASRLAGGGQETQYF TRBJ2-5 TRBV19 NA TRBD2
TGTGCCAGCAGCTTGGGAGGGGGGACAGATACGCAGTATTTT CASSLGGGTDTQYF TRBJ2-3 TRBV5-6 once NA
TGTGCCAGCAGGGGACTGACCTATAATTCACCCCTCCACTTT CASRGLTYNSPLHF TRBJ1-6 TRBV6-1 NA NA
TGTGCAAGTCGCTTAGGGTATCCATCTTCATCGGTTATCTCCTACGAGCAGTACTTC CASRLGYPSSSVISYEQYF TRBJ2-7 TRBV12-2 NA NA
TGTGCCAGCTCACCTGGGACAGGGGCGCGACTCACTGAAGCTTTCTTT CASSPGTGARLTEAFF TRBJ1-1 TRBV18 few TRBD1
TGTGCCAGCAGCCCAGGGGACAGTCAACGCGAGCAGTACTTC CASSPGDSQREQYF TRBJ2-7 TRBV4-2 once TRBD1
TGTGCTAGTGGTTCGGGGTCTAGCACAGATACGCAGTATTTT CASGSGSSTDTQYF TRBJ2-3 TRBV12-5 once NA
TGCGCCAGCAGCCGGGAGTTCGGAGGGGGCTACACCTTC CASSREFGGGYTF TRBJ1-2 TRBV5-1 NA NA
TGCGCCAGCAGTCCCGGGACAGACAACTATGGCTACACCTTC CASSPGTDNYGYTF TRBJ1-2 TRBV4-1 NA TRBD1
TGTGCCAGCAGCATTGGACAGGGGCGGTACGAGCAGTACTTC CASSIGQGRYEQYF TRBJ2-7 TRBV9 NA TRBD1
TGTGCCAGCAGTGAAAACACAGCCTATGGCTACACCTTC CASSENTAYGYTF TRBJ1-2 TRBV6-1 NA NA
TGTGCCAGCAGTACGGGACTAGCGGGAGTGGATACGCAGTATTTT CASSTGLAGVDTQYF TRBJ2-3 TRBV2 few TRBD2
TGCAGCGTTGTTGCGGGGGGGCCCGGGGAGCAGTTCTTC CSVVAGGPGEQFF TRBJ2-1 TRBV29-1 NA TRBD2
TGTGCCACCCTAAGACAGGGGTACGCTGAAGCTTTCTTT CATLRQGYAEAFF TRBJ1-1 TRBV28 NA TRBD1
TGTGCCTGGGGCCAGGGACTAGCGGGAGGGGCCGGTAAGACCCAGTACTTC CAWGQGLAGGAGKTQYF TRBJ2-5 TRBV30 NA TRBD2
TGTGCCAGCAGCTTCCGGGCCTCACAAGAGACCCAGTACTTC CASSFRASQETQYF TRBJ2-5 TRBV7-9 NA NA
TGTGCCAGCAGTTTAATGATAGCGGGGGGCACAGATACGCAGTATTTT CASSLMIAGGTDTQYF TRBJ2-3 TRBV28 NA TRBD2
TGCGCCAGTCGTGATAGACAGGGTCTGCACGAGCAGTACTTC CASRDRQGLHEQYF TRBJ2-7 TRBV10-1 NA TRBD1
TGCAGCGTTGAGGCGGAGGGTCGGAGCTACACCTTC CSVEAEGRSYTF TRBJ1-2 TRBV29-1 NA NA
TGTGCCAGCAGTGTCGCTAGCGGAACCTACGAGCAGTACTTC CASSVASGTYEQYF TRBJ2-7 TRBV2 NA TRBD2
TGTGCCTGGAGTAGGGGGACAGGGCTCTCCTACGAGCAGTACTTC CAWSRGTGLSYEQYF TRBJ2-7 TRBV30 NA TRBD1
TGTGCCAGCAATCTTAGGGGGCGAGGTGGAAACACCATATATTTT CASNLRGRGGNTIYF TRBJ1-3 TRBV28 NA TRBD1
TGTGCCAGCAGCGTAGGGTTAGGCGGGGGGAACAATGAGCAGTTCTTC CASSVGLGGGNNEQFF TRBJ2-1 TRBV9 NA TRBD2
TGTGCCAGCGCCAGCCGGGACAGGGGGCGGGGAGGCTATGGCTACACCTTC CASASRDRGRGGYGYTF TRBJ1-2 TRBV28 NA TRBD1
TGTGCCAGCAGCCGCTTCCACAATGAGCAGTTCTTC CASSRFHNEQFF TRBJ2-1 TRBV11-2 NA NA
TGTGCCAGCAGCTTGTGGGACGGAGACACTGAAGCTTTCTTT CASSLWDGDTEAFF TRBJ1-1 TRBV5-5 many NA
TGTGCCAGCAGCCCAGGGGGTTGGGCAGATACGCAGTATTTT CASSPGGWADTQYF TRBJ2-3 TRBV7-9 NA TRBD1
TGTGCCAGTAGTACGGGGTCGAATTCAGATACGCAGTATTTT CASSTGSNSDTQYF TRBJ2-3 TRBV19 NA NA
TGTGCCAGTAGCAAGGGGAACTATGGCTACACCTTC CASSKGNYGYTF TRBJ1-2 TRBV19 NA NA
TGTGCCTGGACCCCAACGGGTCTGTATGGCTACACCTTC CAWTPTGLYGYTF TRBJ1-2 TRBV30 NA NA
TGTGCCATCAGCGACGGACGGCGTGAGCAGTTCTTC CAISDGRREQFF TRBJ2-1 TRBV10-3 once NA
TGTGCCAGCAGCTTTAACAGAGACAATGAGCAGTTCTTC CASSFNRDNEQFF TRBJ2-1 TRBV7-7 NA NA
TGTGCAAGTCGCTTAGGCCAGAGGGCCGCTATGAACCATGATGAGCAGTTCTTC CASRLGQRAAMNHDEQFF TRBJ2-1 TRBV12-2 NA NA
TGCAGCGTTGAGTCACAGGGTCTCTCTGAAGCTTTCTTT CSVESQGLSEAFF TRBJ1-1 TRBV29-1 NA NA
TGTGCCAGCAGCAAAGTGAGACAGGGGACTAGCGGTACCTACGAGCAGTACTTC CASSKVRQGTSGTYEQYF TRBJ2-7 TRBV21-1 once NA
TGTGCCAGCAGTGAAGCGGGACAGGCTACTGGCTACACCTTC CASSEAGQATGYTF TRBJ1-2 TRBV2 NA TRBD1
TGTGCCAGCAGCTCATTGGGTGTTGAGCAGTTCTTC CASSSLGVEQFF TRBJ2-1 TRBV7-2 NA NA
TGTGCCAGCAGCCAAGATAGGAGAGCAGAGCAGTTCTTC CASSQDRRAEQFF TRBJ2-1 TRBV14 once NA
TGTGCCAGCAGCGCCCAAGGGGGGGCTTTCTTT CASSAQGGAFF TRBJ1-1 TRBV11-2 NA NA
TGTGCCAGCTCCCACGGACTAGCAGGGGGCACCGGGGAGCTGTTTTTT CASSHGLAGGTGELFF TRBJ2-2 TRBV18 NA NA
TGCGCCAGCAGCTTGCTACAGAATTACGAGCAGTACTTC CASSLLQNYEQYF TRBJ2-7 TRBV5-1 once NA